Reported below is one T cell receptor (beta chain). The data are from a study of tumor and adjacent non-tumor tissue in lung cancer. At the level of the study: Aged roughly 31 to 80 years, patients included 10 men and 5 women with stage I to III disease.

CDR3 length: 17 residues. J was trimmed by 13 bases and V by 1 base; bases with no gene match: 11. Germline CDR1 SGHNT, CDR2 YENEEA. Three rounds of nested PCR, following a modified ARM-PCR protocol, produced the TCRbeta library. TCRdb analysed the multiplex PCR reads with MiXCR anew, one entry per CDR3 protein. The sample lists about 90,000 distinct CDR3 sequences, around 57% seen once, with roughly 14% in the top ten. RNA was extracted from bulk tissue without any cell sorting. The receptor was derived from a man in his sixties or seventies with non-small cell lung cancer. Material: lung tumor tissue. V and J are TRBV11-3 and TRBJ2-1, with TRBD2 identical over 15 bases. In DNA form, the CDR3 reads TGTGCCAGCAGCTTAGGCCCCGCTTGGACTAGCGGGAGGGTACAGTTCTTC. Amino acids: CASSLGPAWTSGRVQFF.